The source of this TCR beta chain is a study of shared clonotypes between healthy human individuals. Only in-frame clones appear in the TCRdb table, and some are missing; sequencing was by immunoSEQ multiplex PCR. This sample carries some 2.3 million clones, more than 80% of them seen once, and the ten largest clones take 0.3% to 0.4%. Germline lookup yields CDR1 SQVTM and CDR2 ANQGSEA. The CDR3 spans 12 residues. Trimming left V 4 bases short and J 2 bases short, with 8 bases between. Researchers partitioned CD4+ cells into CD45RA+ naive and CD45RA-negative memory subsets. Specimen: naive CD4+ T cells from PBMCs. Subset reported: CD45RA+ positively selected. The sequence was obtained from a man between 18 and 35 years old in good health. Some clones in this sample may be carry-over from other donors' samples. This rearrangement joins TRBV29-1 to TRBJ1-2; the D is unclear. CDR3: CSVVRRNYGYTF. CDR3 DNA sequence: TGCAGCGTTGTGAGGCGAAACTATGGCTACACCTTC.